This T cell receptor beta chain came from a study of neurological immune-mediated disorders. This clonotype was detected many times. What it recognizes is unknown. TCRdb independently ran MiXCR on the 5' RACE reads; one entry per CDR3 protein. The sample includes 45,000 to 60,000 distinct CDR3 sequences, around 4% of them seen just once. The CDR3 covers 14 residues. Germline values: CDR1 MDHEN, CDR2 SYDVKM. V dropped 3 bases and J dropped 1; count of bases not matched to a gene: 2. Study-wide results and caveats: The absence of shared CDR3 amino acid sequences among expanded clones across subjects suggests private repertoires in all groups.

This chain uses TRBV28 with TRBJ2-5; 7 bases are shared with TRBD1. Sequenced input: PBMCs. The clonotype was recovered from a man aged 25 to 40 with multiple sclerosis. This CDR3 is CASSFTGVQETQYF. CDR3 DNA sequence: TGTGCCAGCAGTTTCACAGGGGTCCAAGAGACCCAGTACTTC.